This paragraph reports one T cell receptor beta chain. Its specificity is not known. An end of the junction differs from the germline gene, which may be a read error. The CDR3 has 15 amino acids. Germline V lookup: CDR1 MDHEN, CDR2 SYDVKM. Study-wide results and caveats: In terms of TCR gene usage, tumor memory CD4+ T cells clustered together with blood and lymph node memory CD4+ cells, as well as with lymph node naive CD4+ cells. Greatest tumor Treg TCR overlap was with tumor naive CD4+ cells.

TCRdb reprocessed the 5' RACE reads via MiXCR and lists one record per CDR3 protein. The table records 45,000 to 60,000 distinct CDR3 sequences, approximately 23% of them present only once. The clonotype originates from a female donor with breast cancer. Sequencing was done on a sample of tumor-infiltrating naive CD4+ T cells sorted from the breast tumor. Subset given: naive CD4+ T cells, CD4+CD45RA+CD25-. The gene calls are TRBV28 and TRBJ2-1; 7 bases agree with TRBD1. CDR3 sequence reads: CASSSPGQPYSEQFF. The CDR3 nucleotides read TGTGCCAGCAGTTCCCCGGGACAGCCTTACAGTGAGCAGTTCTTC.